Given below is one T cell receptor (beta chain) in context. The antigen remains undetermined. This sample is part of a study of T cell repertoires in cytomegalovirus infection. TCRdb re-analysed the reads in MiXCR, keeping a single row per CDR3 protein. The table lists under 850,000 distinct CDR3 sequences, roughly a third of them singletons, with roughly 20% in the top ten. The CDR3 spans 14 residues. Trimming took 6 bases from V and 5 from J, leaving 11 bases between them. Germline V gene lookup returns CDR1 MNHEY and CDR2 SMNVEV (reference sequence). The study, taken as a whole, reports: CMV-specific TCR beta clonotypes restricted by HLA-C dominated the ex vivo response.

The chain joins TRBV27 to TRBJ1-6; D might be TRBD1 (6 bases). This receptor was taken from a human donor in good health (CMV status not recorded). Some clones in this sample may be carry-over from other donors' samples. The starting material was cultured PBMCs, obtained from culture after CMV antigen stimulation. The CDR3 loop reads CASSPNRDNSPLHF. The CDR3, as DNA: TGTGCCAGCAGCCCAAACAGGGATAATTCACCCCTCCACTTT.